One sample yielded the 9 T cell receptor beta chains listed below, sequenced in a study of blood T cell repertoires in COVID-19. Measured with immunoSEQ multiplex PCR; TCRdb has only the in-frame clones, and not every one. The sample includes about 180,000 clones, around 83% of them seen just once. The sequencing input was peripheral blood. These receptors were collected from a woman between 65 and 79 years old with COVID-19, enrolled during active disease.

The chain couples TRBV3-1 (or the pseudogene TRBV3-2) to TRBJ2-7; the D gene is possibly TRBD1 (6 bases). Trimming left V 0 bases short and J 1 base short, with 13 bases between. This CDR3 comprises 16 residues. Per germline, CDR1 LGHDT and CDR2 YNNKEL (reference sequence). CDR3 coding DNA: TGTGCCAGCAGCCAAGAAACAGGGATCAGTTCCTACGAGCAGTACTTC. The encoded protein is CASSQETGISSYEQYF.

This rearrangement joins TRBV9 to TRBJ2-5; D not resolved. The CDR3 is made up of 14 amino acids. In germline, CDR1 is SGDLS, CDR2 YYNGEE. The ends were cut back, 0 bases at V and 1 base at J, with 7 bases in the middle. CDR3 nucleotides: TGTGCCAGCAGCGTAGCTCCAGTCCAAGAGACCCAGTACTTC. It codes for CASSVAPVQETQYF.

The chain employs TRBV30 and TRBJ1-1; D call uncertain. Germline CDR1 is GTSNPN and CDR2 is SVGIG (reference sequence). Trimming stripped 5 bases from V and 0 bases from J, with 10 bases between. This CDR3 contains 13 residues. CDR3 bases: TGTGCCTGGGTCGGGGAGCTGAACACTGAAGCTTTCTTT. Encoded protein: CAWVGELNTEAFF.

This clone was seen just once. V is TRBV9 and J is TRBJ1-6; D is possibly TRBD1 (5 bases). Trimming pared 3 bases from V and 8 bases from J, leaving 9 bases between. The CDR3 extends over 13 amino acids. Germline V gene data show CDR1 as SGDLS and CDR2 as YYNGEE. The CDR3 nucleotides read TGTGCCAGCAGCGCGGGACTTTATTCACCCCTCCACTTT. Translation: CASSAGLYSPLHF.

J is TRBJ2-7 and V is TRBV6-4, with 8 bases lining up with TRBD1. This CDR3 has 17 residues. Germline V gene sequence: CDR1 MRHNA, CDR2 SNTAGT. J lost 3 bases, V lost 2 bases, and 12 bases had no gene match. CDR3 in DNA: TGTGCCAGCAGTGACCGGCCGGACAGGGATCCCCTCTACGAGCAGTACTTC. Translated: CASSDRPDRDPLYEQYF.

The table lists this clone with a count of one. The genes are TRBV27 and TRBJ2-7; TRBD2 matches 7 bases. V gave up 6 bases and J gave up 0 bases; unmatched junction bases: 2. The CDR3 is made up of 13 amino acids. Germline V gene sequence: CDR1 MNHEY, CDR2 SMNVEV (reference sequence). In DNA, the CDR3 is TGTGCCAGCAGGGGCGGGAGCTCCTACGAGCAGTACTTC. Its protein product is CASRGGSSYEQYF.

The rearrangement uses TRBV5-1 and TRBJ2-7, with 7 bases matching TRBD1. This CDR3 is built from 15 residues. In germline, CDR1 is SGHRS, CDR2 YFSETQ. V trimming: 0 bases; J trimming: 5 bases; junction bases outside the gene matches: 8. The CDR3 DNA sequence: TGCGCCAGCAGCTTGGAGGGGGCCTTTCGGAACGAGCAGTACTTC. The encoded protein is CASSLEGAFRNEQYF.

This clone was found a few times. The chain has TRBV7-9 and TRBJ1-4, with 9 nucleotides matching TRBD1. The CDR3 consists of 16 residues. V lost 5 bases to trimming and J lost 1 base; unmatched junction nucleotides: 5. CDR1 and CDR2 (germline): SEHNR, FQNEAQ (reference sequence). In DNA form, the CDR3 reads TGTGCCAGCAGCCTGGACAGGGGAGTAACTAATGAAAAACTGTTTTTT. Protein sequence: CASSLDRGVTNEKLFF.

In DNA form, the CDR3 reads TGTGCCAGCAGCCCGGGAGGCTCCTCTGGGGTTGGAAAACTGTTTTTT. Protein product: CASSPGGSSGVGKLFF. The chain employs TRBV9 and TRBJ1-4; D not certain. V lost 4 bases, J lost 10 bases, and 23 bases lay in between. This CDR3 is 16 amino acids long. CDR1 and CDR2 (germline): SGDLS, YYNGEE.